This T cell receptor beta chain was recorded in a study of blood T cell repertoires in COVID-19. In the study overall: Samples of COVID-19 (acute and convalescent) were obtained from the United States, Italy and Spain. PBMCs, B-cell-depleted T cells, or T cells were the source of the cDNA or gDNA that made up the material.

Trimming shortened V by 7 bases and J by 2 bases, and 14 bases separated the two germline ends. The germline gives CDR1 MNHEY, CDR2 SVGAGI. The CDR3 has 14 residues. Sequencing was performed with immunoSEQ multiplex PCR; in TCRdb, only in-frame clones are kept and a portion is missing. In the table there are more than 65,000 clones, about four fifths of which are singletons. This TCR was sampled from a woman aged 80 or over with acute or convalescent COVID-19. Source material: peripheral blood. V is TRBV6-5 and J is TRBJ2-5; no firm D call. CDR3 sequence reads: CASNYLTEQETQYF. CDR3 DNA sequence: TGTGCCAGCAACTACCTGACCGAACAAGAGACCCAGTACTTC.